Below are 30 T cell receptor beta chains sequenced from a single sample in a study of cytomegalovirus exposure and HLA in healthy donors. Primers: 60 Vbeta forward and 13 Jbeta reverse. The method was immunoSEQ multiplex PCR; TCRdb's version includes in-frame clones alone and lacks a portion of them. The table lists 200,000 to 250,000 clones, around 83% of them singletons. Sample: PBMCs. The origin of the receptors is a girl aged 5-17 years in good health and CMV-seronegative.

The chain combines TRBV6-1 with TRBJ2-1; 10 bases are shared with TRBD2. The CDR3 has 16 residues. The V and J ends lost 3 bases and 0 bases, in that order; junction bases with no gene match: 2. Germline V gene sequence: CDR1 MNHNS, CDR2 SASEGT. CDR3 in DNA: TGTGCCAGCAGTGATAGCGGGAGGCACTCCTACAATGAGCAGTTCTTC. It translates to CASSDSGRHSYNEQFF.

For the CDR3, the DNA is TGTGCCAGTAGCCGTCAGTCCCAAGGGGCCTACGAGCAGTACTTC. Residues: CASSRQSQGAYEQYF. The chain uses TRBV19 and TRBJ2-7; tentative D call: TRBD1 (5 bases). Germline CDR1 and CDR2: LNHDA and SQIVND (reference sequence). The CDR3 loop spans 15 amino acids. Trimming took off 6 bases at V and 2 bases at J, with 17 bases between the two ends.

This chain uses TRBV18 with TRBJ2-5; no definite D call. Germline V gives CDR1 KGHSH, CDR2 LQKENI. CDR3 length: 15 residues. Trimming cost V 3 bases and J 1 base, with 12 bases left between them. CDR3: CASSPLVGVQETQYF. In DNA, the CDR3 is TGTGCCAGCTCACCCCTAGTTGGCGTCCAAGAGACCCAGTACTTC.

This sequence joins TRBV28 and TRBJ2-7; 8 nucleotides match TRBD2. This CDR3 has 15 residues. The J segment lost 3 bases and the V segment lost 2 bases, leaving 6 bases of the junction unmatched. The germline V gene has CDR1 MDHEN and CDR2 SYDVKM. CDR3 in amino acids: CASSLSREGVYEQYF. The DNA of the CDR3 is TGTGCCAGCAGTTTAAGCCGGGAGGGAGTCTACGAGCAGTACTTC. The full variable domain, with the rest looked up from reference TRBV28 and TRBJ2-7, is DVKVTQSSRYLVKRTGEKVFLECVQDMDHENMFWYRQDPGLGLRLIYFSYDVKMKEKGDIPEGYSVSREKKERFSLILESASTNQTSMYLCASSLSREGVYEQYFGPGTRLTVT.

V usage is TRBV6-6 and J usage is TRBJ1-2; 8 bases align to TRBD1. The germline V gene has CDR1 MNHNY and CDR2 SVGAGI (reference sequence). This CDR3 is built from 14 residues. The junction had 11 bases not matched to a gene; V was cut back by 6 bases and J by 8 bases. The CDR3 nucleotides are TGTGCCAGCAGACCACGCGCGACAGGGGACGGCTACACCTTC. Protein: CASRPRATGDGYTF.

In this sample, this clone turned up once. The chain carries TRBV28 and TRBJ2-3; 9 bases fit TRBD2. Per germline, CDR1 MDHEN and CDR2 SYDVKM. The V and J ends lost 8 bases and 0 bases, in that order; junction bases with no gene match: 9. The CDR3 is 16 residues long. In DNA form, the CDR3 reads TGTGCCAGCCAACAATGGGCGGGGGGGAGCACAGATACGCAGTATTTT. Translated: CASQQWAGGSTDTQYF.

This chain joins TRBV5-4 and TRBJ2-7; the D gene is possibly TRBD1 (5 bases). This CDR3 has 14 amino acids. Germline CDR1 is SGHNT and CDR2 is YYREEE (reference sequence). The V end lost 0 bases, the J end lost 1 base, and 8 bases lay between the germline ends. The CDR3 sequence is CASSLGQGSYEQYF. CDR3 coding DNA: TGTGCCAGCAGCTTGGGGCAGGGATCCTACGAGCAGTACTTC.

This clone has a handful of counts. The rearrangement links TRBV5-5 to TRBJ2-7, with TRBD1 as a possible D gene (5 bases). Trimming cost V 1 base and J 3 bases, with 14 bases left between them. This CDR3 is 15 amino acids long. Germline V gives CDR1 SGHKS, CDR2 YYEKEE (reference sequence). For the CDR3, the DNA is TGTGCCAGCAGCTTGAGCGTGACAGACAGCTACGAGCAGTACTTC. Its protein product is CASSLSVTDSYEQYF. Using reference TRBV5-5 and TRBJ2-7 for the parts outside the CDR3, the full variable domain is DAGVTQSPTHLIKTRGQQVTLRCSPISGHKSVSWYQQVLGQGPQFIFQYYEKEERGRGNFPDRFSARQFPNYSSELNVNALLLGDSALYLCASSLSVTDSYEQYFGPGTRLTVT.

This clone was picked up one time. This CDR3 is CASSTGLAGEYSYNEQFF. In DNA, the CDR3 is TGTGCCAGCAGCACGGGACTAGCGGGAGAGTATTCCTACAATGAGCAGTTCTTC. The J gene is TRBJ2-1, the V gene TRBV5-6; 14 bases are shared with TRBD2. J gave up 1 base and V 4 bases, and 7 bases lay outside the gene matches. Germline CDR1 SGHDT, CDR2 YYEEEE. The length of the CDR3 is 18 residues.

The CDR3 DNA follows: TGTGCCAGCAGTTTATTTCCCCCCCGGGGATCAACAGATACGCAGTATTTT. Its protein product is CASSLFPPRGSTDTQYF. The chain joins TRBV27 to TRBJ2-3; possible D gene TRBD2, 5 bases. V was cut by 1 base and J by 3 bases, with 17 bases left in between. CDR1 and CDR2 from the germline V gene are MNHEY and SMNVEV (reference sequence). This CDR3 spans 17 amino acids.

J is TRBJ1-5 and V is TRBV7-2; 9 bases line up with TRBD1. Germline V CDR1 and CDR2: SGHTA, FQGNSA. This CDR3 contains 15 residues. With V trimmed by 7 bases and J by 2 bases, 6 bases remained unmatched. The CDR3 spells CASTLTGGGNQPQHF. CDR3 coding DNA: TGTGCCAGCACCTTGACAGGGGGTGGCAATCAGCCCCAGCATTTT.

J is TRBJ2-7 and V is TRBV20-1; D unresolved. Germline CDR1 is DFQATT and CDR2 is SNEGSKA (reference sequence). With 1 base removed from V and 2 bases from J, the gap between germline ends came to 3 bases. This CDR3 comprises 11 residues. The chain's CDR3 is CSARVTYEQYF. CDR3 DNA: TGCAGTGCTAGAGTAACCTACGAGCAGTACTTC.

J is TRBJ2-7 and V is TRBV6-1; 7 bases agree with TRBD2. With V trimmed by 3 bases and J by 0 bases, 2 bases remained unmatched. The CDR3 runs to 14 residues. Germline V CDR1 and CDR2: MNHNS, SASEGT. The DNA of the CDR3 is TGTGCCAGCAGTGAGTCGGGGGGCTCCTACGAGCAGTACTTC. It translates to CASSESGGSYEQYF.

The J gene is TRBJ2-1, the V gene TRBV30; TRBD2 matches 16 bases. The junction had 7 bases not matched to a gene; V was cut back by 3 bases and J by 8 bases. CDR3 length: 16 amino acids. Per the germline V gene, CDR1 is GTSNPN and CDR2 is SVGIG (reference sequence). CDR3 DNA: TGTGCCTGGAGGCTGGGACTAGCGGGAGGGCCCGATGAGCAGTTCTTC. It specifies CAWRLGLAGGPDEQFF.

The table lists this clone with a count of one. The chain combines TRBV25-1 with TRBJ2-1; the match to TRBD2 covers 10 bases. The CDR3 loop spans 16 amino acids. J gave up 7 bases and V 3 bases, and 9 bases lay outside the gene matches. Germline lookup yields CDR1 MGHDK and CDR2 SYGVNS. The CDR3 DNA reads TGTGCCAGCAGTGAGACCGGGACTAGCGAGAAAAATGAGCAGTTCTTC. Protein: CASSETGTSEKNEQFF.

The chain carries TRBV4-2 and TRBJ2-1; D is possibly TRBD1 (7 bases). Per the germline V gene, CDR1 is LGHNA and CDR2 is YNFKEQ. Trimming removed 8 bases from V and 5 bases from J, with 22 bases in between. This CDR3 contains 16 residues. CDR3 DNA: TGTGCCAGCCAACGGAGTCAGGGGGACTTAAACAATGAGCAGTTCTTC. It translates to CASQRSQGDLNNEQFF.

This clone appeared once. This chain connects TRBV4-1 to TRBJ2-1; 7 bases line up with TRBD1. There are 14 residues in the CDR3. Per the germline V gene, CDR1 is MGHRA and CDR2 is YSYEKL. V shed 2 bases and J 12 bases; nucleotides not matched to a gene: 10. The CDR3 DNA follows: TGCGCCAGCAGCCAACCGAAGGGGGCGCTGGGGCAGTTCTTC. It specifies CASSQPKGALGQFF.

The rearrangement links TRBV7-3 to TRBJ2-1; D might be TRBD1 (5 bases). The CDR3 is 19 residues long. Looked up from germline, CDR1 is SGHTA and CDR2 is FQGTGA. Trimming took 1 base from V and 2 from J, leaving 21 bases between them. As DNA, the CDR3 is TGTGCCAGCAGCTTAAAACCCCCCGACAGTATTCTAACCTACAATGAGCAGTTCTTC. This codes for CASSLKPPDSILTYNEQFF.

The V call is TRBV7-6, the J call TRBJ1-2; TRBD1 aligns across 11 bases. Germline-derived CDR1 and CDR2 are SGHVS and FNYEAQ. J gave up 6 bases and V 4 bases, and 13 bases lay outside the gene matches. The length of the CDR3 is 17 residues. CDR3 sequence (DNA): TGTGCCAGCAGCTCCTGGACAGGGGGCTGGTCTTTCCATGGCTACACCTTC. Encoded protein: CASSSWTGGWSFHGYTF.

The CDR3 loop is CARPVGTGHRFNYEQYF. The CDR3 nucleotides are TGTGCCAGACCAGTCGGGACAGGGCATAGATTTAACTACGAGCAGTACTTC. V is TRBV9 and J is TRBJ2-7, with 9 positions matching TRBD1. Germline loops: CDR1 SGDLS, CDR2 YYNGEE. The CDR3 runs 17 residues. J gave up 3 bases and V 8 bases, and 18 bases lay outside the gene matches.

This sequence joins TRBV27 and TRBJ1-2, with TRBD1 matching 10 bases. Losses at the gene ends were 9 bases for V and 5 bases for J; bases not matched to a gene: 6. The length of the CDR3 is 13 residues. The V gene's germline CDR1 is MNHEY and CDR2 SMNVEV (reference sequence). The CDR3 bases are TGTGCCAGTTGGACAGGGGGTTGGTATGGCTACACCTTC. This codes for CASWTGGWYGYTF.

This clone was detected a few times. The V gene is TRBV28, the J gene TRBJ1-2; tentatively, D is TRBD1 (6 bases). The CDR3 consists of 14 residues. The germline V gene encodes CDR1 MDHEN and CDR2 SYDVKM. Trimming shortened V by 5 bases and J by 2 bases, and 12 bases separated the two germline ends. For the CDR3, the DNA is TGTGCCAGCAGTGGGACATCGCCGAACTATGGCTACACCTTC. Protein product: CASSGTSPNYGYTF.

The rearrangement uses TRBV5-4 and TRBJ1-1; 11 bases align to TRBD1. The V and J ends lost 7 bases and 1 base, in that order; junction bases with no gene match: 3. CDR1 is SGHNT and CDR2 is YYREEE in the germline V gene (reference sequence). The CDR3 totals 14 residues. Here the CDR3 DNA reads TGTGCCAGCGGACAGGGGGCATCGAACACTGAAGCTTTCTTT. It codes for CASGQGASNTEAFF.

The V call is TRBV19, the J call TRBJ1-2; 8 bases agree with TRBD1. Germline trimming cut 5 bases from V and 5 bases from J; bases unmatched to any gene: 4. The length of the CDR3 is 13 residues. In germline, CDR1 is LNHDA, CDR2 SQIVND (reference sequence). The CDR3 DNA sequence: TGTGCCAGTAGTGATCAGGGGGCGTATGGCTACACCTTC. It codes for CASSDQGAYGYTF.

CDR3 region: CASSDKGAGANVLTF. The CDR3, as DNA: TGTGCCAGCAGTGACAAGGGGGCTGGGGCCAACGTCCTGACTTTC. The chain carries TRBV6-4 and TRBJ2-6; TRBD1 is a possible D gene (6 bases). The V gene lost 2 bases and the J gene lost 2 bases, with 7 bases spanning the gap. The V gene's germline CDR1 is MRHNA and CDR2 SNTAGT. This CDR3 has 15 amino acids.

This clone has only one observation. This rearrangement joins TRBV7-2 to TRBJ1-5; a possible D gene is TRBD1 (5 bases). Germline CDR1 and CDR2: SGHTA and FQGNSA. Between the trimmed V and J ends, which lost 1 base and 2 bases, there was a span of 15 bases. This CDR3 contains 17 residues. The CDR3 is CASSLGVQGWGNQPQHF. CDR3 bases: TGTGCCAGCAGCTTAGGGGTCCAGGGTTGGGGCAATCAGCCCCAGCATTTT.

The rearrangement uses TRBV27 and TRBJ2-1, with D possibly TRBD2 on 5 matching bases. This CDR3 region has 17 residues. Germline V lookup: CDR1 MNHEY, CDR2 SMNVEV (reference sequence). With 1 base removed from V and 7 bases from J, the gap between germline ends came to 20 bases. The CDR3 DNA follows: TGTGCCAGCAGTTTATTTCGAACAATTGCGGGCATAAATGAGCAGTTCTTC. Encoded protein: CASSLFRTIAGINEQFF.

The J gene is TRBJ1-2, the V gene TRBV6-1; the D gene is possibly TRBD1 (5 bases). V was clipped by 5 bases and J by 5 bases, with 12 bases between them. The germline CDR1 and CDR2 sequences are MNHNS and SASEGT. This CDR3 is built from 13 residues. CDR3 DNA sequence: TGTGCCAGCAGTCCCGACAGAACTTATGGCTACACCTTC. Protein: CASSPDRTYGYTF.

This clone showed up just once. The chain joins TRBV9 to TRBJ1-5, with D possibly matching TRBD1 (5 bases). Germline V gene lookup returns CDR1 SGDLS and CDR2 YYNGEE. The V and J ends lost 0 bases and 4 bases respectively, with 11 bases between them. This CDR3 region has 15 residues. As DNA, the CDR3 is TGTGCCAGCAGCGTAGAGGGACTTAATAATCAGCCCCAGCATTTT. Amino acids: CASSVEGLNNQPQHF.

The rearrangement joins TRBV5-1 to TRBJ2-1; 10 nucleotides agree with TRBD2. V lost 0 bases and J lost 8; bases outside the gene matches: 8. The CDR3 contains 16 residues. Germline CDR1 reads SGHRS; CDR2 reads YFSETQ. CDR3 in amino acids: CASSLATAGGQDEQFF. The CDR3 DNA is TGCGCCAGCAGCTTGGCTACAGCGGGAGGGCAGGATGAGCAGTTCTTC.